Listed here are 27 T cell receptor beta chains from one sample, sequenced in a study of blood T cell repertoires in COVID-19. Measured with immunoSEQ multiplex PCR; TCRdb has only the in-frame clones, and not every one. Altogether 250,000 to 300,000 clones are present, about 87% being singletons, with the ten largest covering over 5%. The sample taken for sequencing was peripheral blood. Source of these receptors: a woman aged 45-59 years with COVID-19, enrolled during active disease.

The chain employs TRBV27 and TRBJ1-5, with a possible D match to TRBD1 (5 bases). V shed 5 bases and J shed 5 bases, with 19 bases lying between them. Germline CDR1 is MNHEY and CDR2 is SMNVEV (reference sequence). The CDR3 consists of 16 residues. This chain's CDR3 is CASSGPSAGPHQPQHF. The CDR3 DNA follows: TGTGCCAGCAGTGGTCCATCGGCGGGGCCTCATCAGCCCCAGCATTTT.

Written as DNA, the CDR3 is TGTGCCAGCAGTGAACCCCTAGCGGGAGGGCCGGCAGATACGCAGTATTTT. Protein sequence: CASSEPLAGGPADTQYF. The V call is TRBV6-1, the J call TRBJ2-3, with 12 positions matching TRBD2. CDR3 length: 17 residues. Losses at the gene ends were 2 bases for V and 4 bases for J; bases not matched to a gene: 7. Germline CDR1 is MNHNS and CDR2 is SASEGT.

The V call is TRBV4-3, the J call TRBJ2-1; TRBD2 matches 8 bases. Unmatched junction bases numbered 11, after V lost 0 bases and J lost 7 bases. Germline loops: CDR1 LGHNA, CDR2 YSLEER. There are 17 residues in the CDR3. For the CDR3, the DNA is TGCGCCAGCAGCCAAGATCGGGGGGGGACCTTCGGGAATGAGCAGTTCTTC. Translation gives CASSQDRGGTFGNEQFF.

The V call is TRBV2, the J call TRBJ1-5; D perhaps matches TRBD1 (6 bases). Trimming shortened V by 5 bases and J by 0 bases, and 11 bases separated the two germline ends. Germline V gene lookup returns CDR1 SNHLY and CDR2 FYNNEI. CDR3 length: 15 residues. CDR3 sequence reads: CASSRRQVSNQPQHF. DNA of the CDR3: TGTGCCAGCAGTCGTCGACAGGTTAGCAATCAGCCCCAGCATTTT.

This chain joins TRBV6-5 and TRBJ2-7; TRBD2 matches at 12 bases. This CDR3 contains 16 residues. Germline V gene data show CDR1 as MNHEY and CDR2 as SVGAGI. J gave up 6 bases and V 0 bases, and 6 bases lay outside the gene matches. The CDR3 spells CASSYSRTSGTGEQYF. The CDR3 coding sequence is TGTGCCAGCAGTTACTCGAGGACTAGCGGGACAGGCGAGCAGTACTTC.

This chain uses TRBV6-4 with TRBJ1-5, with D maybe TRBD1 (6 bases). CDR1 MRHNA and CDR2 SNTAGT come from the germline V gene. Trimming shortened V by 4 bases and J by 6 bases, and 10 bases separated the two germline ends. This CDR3 has 13 residues. The CDR3, as DNA: TGTGCCAGCAGTGGGACGACAGGTCAGCCCCAGCATTTT. Translated: CASSGTTGQPQHF.

The chain links TRBV15 to TRBJ2-5; 12 positions match TRBD2. Germline values: CDR1 LNHNV, CDR2 YYDKDF (reference sequence). V lost 3 bases to trimming and J lost 1 base; unmatched junction nucleotides: 9. The CDR3 loop spans 18 amino acids. The CDR3 nucleotides are TGTGCCACCAGCAGTGATCCGGGACTAGCGGGTATCCAAGAGACCCAGTACTTC. As protein: CATSSDPGLAGIQETQYF.

The chain combines TRBV2 with TRBJ2-7, with 7 bases lining up with TRBD2. The germline gives CDR1 SNHLY, CDR2 FYNNEI. CDR3 length: 14 amino acids. V lost 1 base and J lost 2; bases outside the gene matches: 2. CDR3 nucleotides: TGTGCCAGCAGTGAAGGACTAGCCACCTACGAGCAGTACTTC. It translates to CASSEGLATYEQYF.

The chain couples TRBV9 to TRBJ2-4; D may be TRBD2 (6 bases). Trimming removed 3 bases from V and 5 bases from J, with 9 bases in between. Germline loops: CDR1 SGDLS, CDR2 YYNGEE. There are 13 residues in the CDR3. The CDR3 here is CASSDWGENIQYF. DNA for the CDR3: TGTGCCAGCAGCGACTGGGGGGAAAACATTCAGTACTTC. The variable domain in full, completed from reference TRBV9 and TRBJ2-4, reads DSGVTQTPKHLITATGQRVTLRCSPRSGDLSVYWYQQSLDQGLQFLIQYYNGEERAKGNILERFSAQQFPDLHSELNLSSLELGDSALYFCASSDWGENIQYFGAGTRLSVL.

The chain joins TRBV30 to TRBJ1-1; D perhaps matches TRBD1 (5 bases). Trimming removed 2 bases at V and 1 base at J, with 17 bases between. Looked up from germline, CDR1 is GTSNPN and CDR2 is SVGIG (reference sequence). The CDR3 sequence is 16 residues long. CDR3 amino acids: CAWSPFPGRANTEAFF. The CDR3 DNA follows: TGTGCCTGGAGTCCCTTCCCTGGCAGGGCGAACACTGAAGCTTTCTTT.

This clone was observed once. This rearrangement joins TRBV11-2 to TRBJ1-2, with 8 bases identical to TRBD1. The CDR3 is 16 residues long. Germline V gives CDR1 SGHAT, CDR2 FQNNGV. V shed 0 bases, J shed 5 bases, and the junction held 8 bases outside the gene matches. The CDR3 loop reads CASSLDLGRGQYGYTF. The CDR3 DNA sequence: TGTGCCAGCAGCTTAGATCTGGGCAGGGGGCAATATGGCTACACCTTC. Based on the CDR3 plus reference TRBV11-2 and TRBJ1-2, the full variable domain is EAGVAQSPRYKIIEKRQSVAFWCNPISGHATLYWYQQILGQGPKLLIQFQNNGVVDDSQLPKDRFSAERLKGVDSTLKIQPAKLEDSAVYLCASSLDLGRGQYGYTFGSGTRLTVV.

The J gene is TRBJ2-2, the V gene TRBV24-1; D is possibly TRBD2 (6 bases). The CDR3 is made up of 18 amino acids. CDR1 is KGHDR, CDR2 SFDVKD, per germline. Deletions cut 5 bases from V and 2 bases from J, with 20 bases between. The CDR3 reads CATSASPGLKDNTGELFF. CDR3 DNA sequence: TGTGCCACCAGTGCTTCCCCGGGACTCAAAGACAACACCGGGGAGCTGTTTTTT.

This clone appeared once. The chain couples TRBV5-1 to TRBJ2-3, with 7 nucleotides matching TRBD2. The CDR3 runs 15 residues. Germline CDR1 SGHRS, CDR2 YFSETQ. V trimming: 4 bases; J trimming: 3 bases; junction bases outside the gene matches: 8. This CDR3 is CASSAGRSGTDTQYF. The CDR3 coding sequence is TGCGCCAGCAGCGCGGGGCGTAGCGGGACAGATACGCAGTATTTT.

The chain couples TRBV18 to TRBJ2-7; D may be TRBD1 (5 bases). V was shortened by 0 bases and J by 1 base, with 16 bases between the two germline ends. CDR3 length equals 17 residues. Germline V gives CDR1 KGHSH, CDR2 LQKENI. CDR3 DNA: TGTGCCAGCTCACCACCCCCACCCCTTAAGGGGTCCTACGAGCAGTACTTC. As protein: CASSPPPPLKGSYEQYF.

The CDR3 spells CASRRTGLSFSEQYF. CDR3 DNA: TGTGCCAGCAGACGGACGGGACTCTCTTTTTCCGAGCAGTACTTC. The rearrangement links TRBV28 to TRBJ2-7, with D perhaps TRBD2 (6 bases). This CDR3 comprises 15 residues. With 6 bases removed from V and 6 bases from J, the gap between germline ends came to 21 bases. CDR1 MDHEN and CDR2 SYDVKM come from the germline V gene.

This chain connects TRBV30 to TRBJ1-6, with 7 bases matching TRBD1. Per germline, CDR1 GTSNPN and CDR2 SVGIG (reference sequence). The CDR3 totals 16 residues. With V trimmed by 4 bases and J by 6 bases, 12 bases remained unmatched. This chain's CDR3 is CAWTIPRGTVNSPLHF. The CDR3 DNA follows: TGTGCCTGGACGATCCCTCGGGGGACAGTTAATTCACCCCTCCACTTT. Supplemented by reference TRBV30 and TRBJ1-6, the full variable domain reads SQTIHQWPATLVQPVGSPLSLECTVEGTSNPNLYWYRQAAGRGLQLLFYSVGIGQISSEVPQNLSASRPQDRQFILSSKKLLLSDSGFYLCAWTIPRGTVNSPLHFGNGTRLTVT.

CDR3 bases: TGTGCCTGGAATCAACCTAGCGGCAAGTACGAGCAGTACTTC. Translation: CAWNQPSGKYEQYF. The chain joins TRBV30 to TRBJ2-7, with 7 bases identical to TRBD2. The ends lost 4 bases at V and 4 bases at J; junction bases unmatched: 10. This CDR3 comprises 14 residues. Germline CDR1 reads GTSNPN; CDR2 reads SVGIG (reference sequence).

This chain links TRBV19 with TRBJ2-7, with 8 bases fitting TRBD1. Germline lookup yields CDR1 LNHDA and CDR2 SQIVND (reference sequence). This CDR3 is built from 14 residues. V lost 3 bases, J lost 3 bases, and 4 bases stayed unmatched. CDR3 amino acids: CASSMGTGVYEQYF. In DNA, the CDR3 is TGTGCCAGTAGTATGGGGACAGGTGTCTACGAGCAGTACTTC.

V and J are TRBV6-6 and TRBJ2-7, with D perhaps TRBD2 (6 bases). The CDR3 is 14 amino acids. Germline V CDR1 and CDR2: MNHNY, SVGAGI (reference sequence). V lost 5 bases, J lost 4 bases, and 15 bases lay in between. The CDR3 region has the DNA TGTGCCAGCAGTCAATCCGGGAGTGCGTACGAGCAGTACTTC. Amino acids: CASSQSGSAYEQYF.

The CDR3 protein is CASSLGGAFTQYF. CDR3 in DNA: TGTGCCAGCAGCTTAGGCGGGGCATTTACCCAGTACTTC. The chain employs TRBV7-9 and TRBJ2-5; D is perhaps TRBD2 (6 bases). This CDR3 has 13 residues. Germline V gives CDR1 SEHNR, CDR2 FQNEAQ (reference sequence). V was shortened by 1 base and J by 8 bases, with 11 bases between the two germline ends.

The rearrangement uses TRBV3-1 (or the pseudogene TRBV3-2) and TRBJ2-1; TRBD1 agrees at 8 bases. Germline V gives CDR1 LGHDT, CDR2 YNNKEL (reference sequence). The junction had 9 bases not matched to a gene; V was cut back by 4 bases and J by 16 bases. The CDR3 length is 12 residues. CDR3: CASSPRQGRIFF. The CDR3 bases are TGTGCCAGCAGCCCCCGACAGGGGAGGATATTCTTC.

This chain joins TRBV25-1 and TRBJ2-1; a possible D gene is TRBD2 (5 bases). Germline V gene sequence: CDR1 MGHDK, CDR2 SYGVNS. The CDR3 runs 18 residues. Between the trimmed V and J ends, which lost 4 bases and 5 bases, there was a span of 24 bases. CDR3 sequence reads: CASSGQTPGNPVHNEQFF. The CDR3 region has the DNA TGTGCCAGCAGTGGTCAGACACCCGGGAATCCTGTACACAATGAGCAGTTCTTC.

The chain has TRBV30 and TRBJ2-1; possibly TRBD1 for D (5 bases). Trimming cost V 0 bases and J 5 bases, with 11 bases left between them. The CDR3 has 14 amino acids. The germline CDR1 and CDR2 sequences are GTSNPN and SVGIG (reference sequence). The CDR3 here is CAWSVQVGNNEQFF. The CDR3 DNA follows: TGTGCCTGGAGTGTACAGGTAGGGAACAATGAGCAGTTCTTC.

The chain carries TRBV24-1 and TRBJ2-1, with TRBD2 identical over 10 bases. Germline V lookup: CDR1 KGHDR, CDR2 SFDVKD. This CDR3 is 15 amino acids long. V lost 9 bases, J lost 4 bases, and 8 bases stayed unmatched. The CDR3, as DNA: TGTGCCACCGGGGCTAGCGGGAGTGGATACAATGAGCAGTTCTTC. It translates to CATGASGSGYNEQFF.

This chain connects TRBV12-2 to TRBJ2-6; the table gives TRBD1 as D, unverified against the DNA. TRBV12-2 is termed a pseudogene. The CDR3 runs 24 residues. The CDR3 DNA is TGTGCAAGTCGCTTAGAATTTCATCGGGTGGTGTGGGACAGGGGTCCGTCTGGGGCCAACGTCCTGACTTTC. This encodes CASRLEFHRVVWDRGPSGANVLTF.

The gene calls are TRBV7-9 and TRBJ1-2, with D hard to call. Trimming took off 2 bases at V and 5 bases at J, with 18 bases between the two ends. CDR1 and CDR2 from the germline V gene are SEHNR and FQNEAQ (reference sequence). The CDR3 loop spans 16 amino acids. Written as DNA, the CDR3 is TGTGCCAGCAGCTTAACTGCTCAGGCCAAGAAGTATGGCTACACCTTC. It encodes CASSLTAQAKKYGYTF.

This rearrangement joins TRBV5-6 to TRBJ1-2, with TRBD1 matching over 7 bases. With 6 bases clipped from V and 2 bases from J, the junction kept 4 bases outside the gene matches. The length of the CDR3 is 13 residues. Germline values: CDR1 SGHDT, CDR2 YYEEEE. The CDR3 loop reads CASTRQGNYGYTF. As DNA, the CDR3 is TGTGCCAGCACCAGACAGGGCAACTATGGCTACACCTTC.